The present T cell receptor (beta chain) was sequenced within a study of shared clonotypes between healthy human individuals. Study-wide results and limits: Only blood was sampled; tissue repertoires likely differ.

Sequenced by immunoSEQ multiplex PCR; TCRdb stores in-frame clones only, minus some. The profile shows 2 million to 2.5 million clones, around 93% of them singletons. The CDR3 loop spans 16 amino acids. Germline V CDR1 and CDR2: SGHRS, YFSETQ. The trim removed 1 base at V and 6 bases at J, leaving 8 bases unmatched. In the case of this clone: The antigen remains unidentified.

Sequenced material: naive CD4+ T cells from PBMCs. Stated subset: CD45RA+ positively selected. The clonotype originates from a man younger than 30 in good health. Some clones in this sample may be carry-over from other donors' samples. J is TRBJ2-1 and V is TRBV5-1, with 9 bases matching TRBD2. CDR3 coding DNA: TGCGCCAGCAGCTTGCAGGGCGGGAGGGTCCCCAATGAGCAGTTCTTC. It is translated as CASSLQGGRVPNEQFF. The full variable domain, completed using reference TRBV5-1 and TRBJ2-1, is KAGVTQTPRYLIKTRGQQVTLSCSPISGHRSVSWYQQTPGQGLQFLFEYFSETQRNKGNFPGRFSGRQFSNSRSEMNVSTLELGDSALYLCASSLQGGRVPNEQFFGPGTRLTVL.